A single sample gave rise to the 14 T cell receptor beta chains below, sequenced in a study of blood T cell repertoires in COVID-19. Method: immunoSEQ multiplex PCR; TCRdb's copy keeps in-frame clones and lacks some. Among approximately 140,000 clones listed, 85% to 90% were seen once. Material for sequencing was peripheral blood. Receptor source: a woman aged 40 to 50 with acute or convalescent COVID-19.

The CDR3 nucleotides read TGTGCCAGCAGCCCAAGCGGGTTCAGCACAGATACGCAGTATTTT. This sequence encodes CASSPSGFSTDTQYF. The J gene is TRBJ2-3, the V gene TRBV11-1, with a possible D match to TRBD2 (6 bases). V dropped 5 bases and J dropped 0 bases, with 12 bases sitting between them. Germline V gene sequence: CDR1 SGHAT, CDR2 FQDESV (reference sequence). The CDR3 is 15 residues long.

For the CDR3, the DNA is TGTGCCAGCTCACCAGGGGGGGGAGAGACCCAGTACTTC. Protein: CASSPGGGETQYF. This rearrangement joins TRBV18 to TRBJ2-5, with 7 bases aligning to TRBD2. Germline CDR1 is KGHSH and CDR2 is LQKENI. CDR3 size: 13 residues. V dropped 2 bases and J dropped 4; count of bases not matched to a gene: 1.

This chain connects TRBV4-3 to TRBJ1-2; TRBD1 matches 8 bases. The CDR3 loop spans 14 amino acids. Germline CDR1 and CDR2: LGHNA and YSLEER. V lost 0 bases to trimming and J lost 8 bases; unmatched junction nucleotides: 5. The CDR3 nucleotides are TGCGCCAGCAGCCAAGATCCAGGGGGCGGCGGCTACACCTTC. Amino acid sequence: CASSQDPGGGGYTF.

This rearrangement joins TRBV7-7 to TRBJ2-5; D perhaps matches TRBD2 (6 bases). CDR3 length equals 17 residues. Trimming removed 5 bases at V and 0 bases at J, with 19 bases between. CDR1 SSHAT and CDR2 FNYEAQ come from the germline V gene (reference sequence). The CDR3 region has the DNA TGTGCCAGCAGCCCCAGCGCGGCGGGGTGGTACCAAGAGACCCAGTACTTC. Its translation: CASSPSAAGWYQETQYF.

CDR3 amino acids: CASSQDGSGAWTGELFF. CDR3 nucleotides: TGCGCCAGCAGCCAAGACGGTAGCGGGGCCTGGACCGGGGAGCTGTTTTTT. This chain connects TRBV4-3 to TRBJ2-2, with 8 bases lining up with TRBD2. The germline CDR1 and CDR2 sequences are LGHNA and YSLEER. J was trimmed by 5 bases and V by 0 bases; bases with no gene match: 8. This CDR3 spans 17 amino acids.

The V call is TRBV5-1, the J call TRBJ1-4; 10 positions match TRBD1. The V and J ends lost 4 bases and 8 bases, in that order; junction bases with no gene match: 11. The germline gives CDR1 SGHRS, CDR2 YFSETQ. The CDR3 loop spans 16 amino acids. The CDR3 protein is CASSTTGTGEGEKLFF. CDR3 DNA: TGCGCCAGCAGCACAACCGGGACAGGGGAAGGAGAAAAACTGTTTTTT. Full variable domain (outside the CDR3, taken from reference TRBV5-1 and TRBJ1-4): KAGVTQTPRYLIKTRGQQVTLSCSPISGHRSVSWYQQTPGQGLQFLFEYFSETQRNKGNFPGRFSGRQFSNSRSEMNVSTLELGDSALYLCASSTTGTGEGEKLFFGSGTQLSVL.

V gene TRBV6-5 combines with J gene TRBJ1-4; D unresolved. CDR1 and CDR2 (germline): MNHEY, SVGAGI. V was clipped by 4 bases and J by 14 bases, with 23 bases between them. The CDR3 runs 15 residues. The CDR3: CASSSYSTSQAKLFF. In nucleotides, the CDR3 is TGTGCCAGCAGTTCTTATTCTACGTCCCAGGCAAAGCTGTTTTTT.

The genes are TRBV7-3 and TRBJ2-1; D is unresolved. V was shortened by 2 bases and J by 8 bases, with 10 bases between the two germline ends. The CDR3 covers 13 residues. Germline CDR1 reads SGHTA; CDR2 reads FQGTGA. This chain's CDR3 is CASSLWATDEQFF. In DNA, the CDR3 is TGTGCCAGCAGCTTATGGGCCACCGATGAGCAGTTCTTC.

The V gene is TRBV30, the J gene TRBJ2-7, with 9 positions matching TRBD2. The CDR3 loop spans 16 amino acids. CDR1 is GTSNPN, CDR2 SVGIG, per germline (reference sequence). With V trimmed by 0 bases and J by 1 base, 7 bases remained unmatched. CDR3 DNA: TGTGCCTGGAGTGTATCGGGTAGCGGGAGATCCTACGAGCAGTACTTC. Protein sequence: CAWSVSGSGRSYEQYF.

The CDR3 protein is CASSRGQLTDTQYF. CDR3 sequence (DNA): TGTGCCAGCAGCCGGGGACAGTTAACAGATACGCAGTATTTT. The V and J genes are TRBV7-2 and TRBJ2-3; 7 nucleotides match TRBD1. V was clipped by 5 bases and J by 3 bases; unmatched bases: 5. The CDR3 consists of 14 residues. CDR1 is SGHTA, CDR2 FQGNSA, per germline.

The V gene is TRBV5-1, the J gene TRBJ2-3, with 7 bases matching TRBD2. V lost 0 bases and J lost 5; bases outside the gene matches: 6. The CDR3 totals 15 residues. Germline-derived CDR1 and CDR2 are SGHRS and YFSETQ. The CDR3 is CASSLGTRNLDTQYF. In nucleotides, the CDR3 is TGCGCCAGCAGCTTGGGGACTAGGAACTTAGATACGCAGTATTTT.

This clone was counted a single time. The rearrangement links TRBV6-6 to TRBJ1-5, with 8 bases matching TRBD1. The CDR3 sequence is 15 residues long. CDR1 and CDR2 (germline): MNHNY, SVGAGI (reference sequence). Trimming cost V 5 bases and J 0 bases; bases outside gene matches: 3. Here the CDR3 DNA reads TGTGCCAGCAGTGGACAGGGCCTTAGCAATCAGCCCCAGCATTTT. Encoded protein: CASSGQGLSNQPQHF.

This chain links TRBV3-1 (or the pseudogene TRBV3-2) with TRBJ2-1; 11 bases align to TRBD1. There are 14 residues in the CDR3. Trimming took 5 bases from V and 4 from J; bases not matched to a gene: 1. CDR1 LGHDT and CDR2 YNNKEL come from the germline V gene (reference sequence). CDR3 nucleotide sequence: TGTGCCAGCAGCGGGACAGGGGGTTACAATGAGCAGTTCTTC. Translating gives CASSGTGGYNEQFF.

The chain carries TRBV12-3 or TRBV12-4 and TRBJ2-5; maybe TRBD2 (5 bases). Trimming took 2 bases from V and 5 from J, leaving 6 bases between them. This CDR3 spans 12 amino acids. CDR3 DNA: TGTGCCAGCAGTTTAACGGGGGAGACCCAGTACTTC. Protein: CASSLTGETQYF.